This TCR beta chain was observed in a study of T cells in Graves' hyperthyroidism and ophthalmopathy. This clonotype was detected ten times or more. Amplification yielded TCR beta CDR3 regions, with RNA transcripts as the source. The HTBI primer set drove a first-round RT-PCR of the TCR CDR3. A single record per CDR3 protein comes from TCRdb applying MiXCR to the multiplex PCR reads. The data contain 550,000 to 800,000 distinct CDR3 sequences, roughly a sixth of them singletons. V dropped 0 bases and J dropped 3 bases, with 9 bases sitting between them. Germline V CDR1 and CDR2: MNHEY, SMNVEV (reference sequence). CDR3 length: 14 residues.

The material sequenced was blood. The clonotype was recovered from a man over 45 with Graves' hyperthyroidism. The rearrangement links TRBV27 to TRBJ2-7; D is unclear. The CDR3 here is CASSLSSGDYEQYF. CDR3 DNA: TGTGCCAGCAGTTTATCGTCGGGTGACTACGAGCAGTACTTC.